This TCR beta chain was recovered during a study of T cell changes during pregnancy in multiple sclerosis. TCRdb's copy holds only in-frame clones and misses some; the assay was immunoSEQ multiplex PCR. The top ten clones hold 0.99% of a sample with 98,000 or so clones, approximately 95% of them seen once. The receptor's source is a female donor with multiple sclerosis, enrolled in a pregnancy study. Sequencing used peripheral blood, obtained after pregnancy.

CDR3 DNA: TGTGCCAGCAGTTACTCGGTAGGACTTGGCGACAATGAGCAGTTCTTC. This codes for CASSYSVGLGDNEQFF. The chain combines TRBV6-5 with TRBJ2-1; D is possibly TRBD2 (5 bases). This CDR3 has 16 amino acids. V was clipped by 0 bases and J by 5 bases, with 14 bases between them. Germline V gene lookup returns CDR1 MNHEY and CDR2 SVGAGI.